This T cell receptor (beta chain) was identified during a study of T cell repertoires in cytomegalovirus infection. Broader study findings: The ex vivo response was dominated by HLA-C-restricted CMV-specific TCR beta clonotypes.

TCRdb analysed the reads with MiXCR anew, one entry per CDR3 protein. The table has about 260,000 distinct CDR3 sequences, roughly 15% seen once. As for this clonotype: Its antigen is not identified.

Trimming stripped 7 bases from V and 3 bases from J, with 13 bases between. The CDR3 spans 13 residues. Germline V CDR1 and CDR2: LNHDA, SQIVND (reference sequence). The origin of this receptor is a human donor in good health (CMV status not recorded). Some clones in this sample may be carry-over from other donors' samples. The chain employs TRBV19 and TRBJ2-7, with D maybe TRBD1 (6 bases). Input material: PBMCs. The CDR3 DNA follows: TGTGCCAGTAATAGGACAGCGAGCTACGAGCAGTACTTC. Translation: CASNRTASYEQYF.